This paragraph reports one T cell receptor beta chain. Participating donors were healthy, HIV-negative adults free of recent acute infections or vaccinations. Some clones are missing from TCRdb's copy, which holds only in-frame ones; the method was immunoSEQ multiplex PCR. The data contain 900,000 to 1,200,000 clones, around 78% of them singletons. CDR3 length: 13 amino acids. V was pared by 3 bases and J by 5 bases, with 4 bases of the junction left unmatched. Germline V gene data show CDR1 as MDHEN and CDR2 as SYDVKM. This record comes from a study of shared clonotypes between healthy human individuals.

This sequence originates from a man aged 18 to 35 in good health. Some clones in this sample may be carry-over from other donors' samples. Sequencing was carried out using memory CD4+ T cells from PBMCs. Sample subset: CD45RA-negative fraction. The chain employs TRBV28 and TRBJ2-7; 7 positions match TRBD2. The CDR3, as DNA: TGTGCCAGCAGTTTGAGTGGGAGGGACGAGCAGTACTTC. Protein sequence: CASSLSGRDEQYF.